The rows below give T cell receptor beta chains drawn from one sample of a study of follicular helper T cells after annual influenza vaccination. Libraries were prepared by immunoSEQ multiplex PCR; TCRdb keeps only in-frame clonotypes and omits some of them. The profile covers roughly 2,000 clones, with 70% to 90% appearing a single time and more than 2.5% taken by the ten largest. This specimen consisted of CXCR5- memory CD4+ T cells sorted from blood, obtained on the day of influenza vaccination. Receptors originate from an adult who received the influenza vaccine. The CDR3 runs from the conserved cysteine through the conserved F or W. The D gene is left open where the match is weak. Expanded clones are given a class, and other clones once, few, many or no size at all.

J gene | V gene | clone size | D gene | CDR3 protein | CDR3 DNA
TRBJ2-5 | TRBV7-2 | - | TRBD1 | CASSLVSATGGKETQYF | TGTGCCAGCAGCTTAGTCTCGGCGACAGGGGGTAAAGAGACCCAGTACTTC
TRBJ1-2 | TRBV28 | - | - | CASSLDGGYTF | TGTGCCAGCAGTTTGGATGGAGGCTACACCTTC
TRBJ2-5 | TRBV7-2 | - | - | CASSLDPSGETQYF | TGTGCCAGCAGCTTAGACCCCTCAGGCGAGACCCAGTACTTC
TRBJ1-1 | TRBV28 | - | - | CASSLSGRSRTEAFF | TGTGCCAGCAGTTTAAGTGGGCGTTCTCGGACTGAAGCTTTCTTT
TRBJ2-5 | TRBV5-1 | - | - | CASSQGLRETQYF | TGCGCCAGCAGCCAGGGCCTACGAGAGACCCAGTACTTC
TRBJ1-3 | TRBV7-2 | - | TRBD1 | CASSADRGNGNTIYF | TGTGCCAGCAGCGCGGACAGGGGGAACGGAAACACCATATATTTT
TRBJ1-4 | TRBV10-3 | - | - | CAISESLGIATNEKLFF | TGTGCCATCAGTGAGTCTCTTGGCATTGCAACTAATGAAAAACTGTTTTTT
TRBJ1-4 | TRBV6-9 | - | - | CASSYSSREKLFF | TGTGCCAGCAGTTACTCTTCCCGTGAAAAACTGTTTTTT
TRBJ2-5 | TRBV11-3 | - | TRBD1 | CASSTGGRETQYF | TGTGCCAGCAGCACAGGGGGCCGGGAGACCCAGTACTTC
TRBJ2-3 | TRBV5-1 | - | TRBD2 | CASSLAASGRAHPYF | TGCGCCAGCAGCTTGGCGGCTAGCGGGAGGGCCCATCCGTATTTT
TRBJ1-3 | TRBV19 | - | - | CASTRQDSGNTIYF | TGTGCCAGTACCCGACAGGACTCTGGAAACACCATATATTTT
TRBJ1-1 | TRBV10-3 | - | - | CAISPRGGSNTEAFF | TGTGCCATCAGTCCGCGGGGAGGATCAAACACTGAAGCTTTCTTT
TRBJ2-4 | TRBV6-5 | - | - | CASSYDGAGAKNIQYF | TGTGCCAGCAGTTACGATGGGGCGGGAGCCAAAAACATTCAGTACTTC
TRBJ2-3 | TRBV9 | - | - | CASSVDRQDTQYF | TGTGCCAGCAGCGTAGATCGCCAAGATACGCAGTATTTT
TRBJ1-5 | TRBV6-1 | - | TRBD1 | CASSGTPGQGDQPQHF | TGTGCCAGCAGTGGGACCCCGGGACAGGGCGATCAGCCCCAGCATTTT
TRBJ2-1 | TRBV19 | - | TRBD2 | CASSIGPGLADNEQFF | TGTGCCAGTAGTATCGGCCCAGGACTAGCGGACAATGAGCAGTTCTTC
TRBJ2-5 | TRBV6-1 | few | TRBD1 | CASSGTGLETQYF | TGTGCCAGCAGTGGGACAGGGCTAGAGACCCAGTACTTC
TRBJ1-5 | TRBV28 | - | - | CASSLRPRQNQPQHF | TGTGCCAGCAGTTTACGACCCCGACAGAATCAGCCCCAGCATTTT
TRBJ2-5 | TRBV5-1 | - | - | CASSPFSVQETQYF | TGCGCCAGCAGCCCCTTCAGCGTCCAAGAGACCCAGTACTTC
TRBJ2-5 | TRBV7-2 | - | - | CASSLGEQETQYF | TGTGCCAGCAGCCTAGGAGAGCAAGAGACCCAGTACTTC
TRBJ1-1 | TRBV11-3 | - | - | CASSNSGRGGTEAFF | TGTGCCAGCAGCAACTCTGGACGGGGGGGGACTGAAGCTTTCTTT
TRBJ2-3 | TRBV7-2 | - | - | CASSVDTDTQYF | TGTGCCAGCAGCGTCGACACAGATACGCAGTATTTT
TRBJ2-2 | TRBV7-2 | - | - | CASSFVGTRGARTGELFF | TGTGCCAGCAGCTTCGTAGGCACACGGGGGGCGAGGACCGGGGAGCTGTTTTTT
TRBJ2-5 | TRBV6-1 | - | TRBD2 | CASSGGGNQETQYF | TGTGCCAGCAGTGGGGGAGGGAACCAAGAGACCCAGTACTTC
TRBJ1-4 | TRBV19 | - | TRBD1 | CASSMDRRNEKLFF | TGTGCCAGTAGTATGGACAGGAGGAATGAAAAACTGTTTTTT
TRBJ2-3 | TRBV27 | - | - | CASSYQGVGTDTQYF | TGTGCCAGCAGTTATCAGGGTGTAGGAACAGATACGCAGTATTTT
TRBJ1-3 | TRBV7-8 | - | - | CASSFRRESLGNTIYF | TGTGCCAGCAGCTTCCGGAGAGAAAGTCTCGGAAACACCATATATTTT
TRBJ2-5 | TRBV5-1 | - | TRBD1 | CASSSGQNSLRTQYF | TGCGCCAGCAGCTCGGGACAGAACTCCCTTCGGACCCAGTACTTC
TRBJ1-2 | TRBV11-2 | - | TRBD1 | CASSSLRGQGFYGYTF | TGTGCCAGCAGCTCGCTCAGGGGACAGGGATTCTATGGCTACACCTTC
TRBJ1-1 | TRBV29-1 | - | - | CSVDHSEAFF | TGCAGCGTAGATCACAGTGAAGCTTTCTTT
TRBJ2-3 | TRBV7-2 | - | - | CASSLQPGQTRPDTQYF | TGTGCCAGCAGCTTACAACCGGGACAGACTAGGCCAGATACGCAGTATTTT